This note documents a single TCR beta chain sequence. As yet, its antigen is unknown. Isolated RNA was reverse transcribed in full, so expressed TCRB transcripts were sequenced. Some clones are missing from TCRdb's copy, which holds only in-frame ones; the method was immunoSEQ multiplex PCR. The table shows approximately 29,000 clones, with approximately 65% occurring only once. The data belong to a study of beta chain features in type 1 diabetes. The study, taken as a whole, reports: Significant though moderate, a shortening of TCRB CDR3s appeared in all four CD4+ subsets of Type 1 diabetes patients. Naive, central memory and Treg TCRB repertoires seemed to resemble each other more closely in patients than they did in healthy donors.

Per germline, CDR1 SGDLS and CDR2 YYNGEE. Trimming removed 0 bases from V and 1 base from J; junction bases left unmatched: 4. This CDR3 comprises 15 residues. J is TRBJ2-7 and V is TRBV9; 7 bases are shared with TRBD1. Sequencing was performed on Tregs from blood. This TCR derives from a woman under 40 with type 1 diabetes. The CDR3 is CASSVAGRGSYEQYF. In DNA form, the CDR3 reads TGTGCCAGCAGCGTAGCGGGCAGGGGGTCCTACGAGCAGTACTTC.